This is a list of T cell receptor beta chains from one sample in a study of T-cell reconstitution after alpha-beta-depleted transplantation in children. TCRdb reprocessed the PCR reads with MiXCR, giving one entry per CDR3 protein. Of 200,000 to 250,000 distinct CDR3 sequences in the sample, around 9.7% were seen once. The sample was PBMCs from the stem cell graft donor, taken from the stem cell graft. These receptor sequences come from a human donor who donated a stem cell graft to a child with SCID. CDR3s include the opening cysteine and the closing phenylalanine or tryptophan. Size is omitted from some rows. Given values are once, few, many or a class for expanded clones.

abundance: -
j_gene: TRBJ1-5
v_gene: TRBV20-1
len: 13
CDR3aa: CSASGGSNQPQHF

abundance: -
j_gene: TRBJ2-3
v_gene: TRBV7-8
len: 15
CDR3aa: CASSRMGQGRHTQYF

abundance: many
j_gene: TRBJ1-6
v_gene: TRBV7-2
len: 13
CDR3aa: CASRSNPGAPLHF

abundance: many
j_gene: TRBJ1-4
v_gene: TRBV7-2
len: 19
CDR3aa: CASSLREQGRRATNEKLFF

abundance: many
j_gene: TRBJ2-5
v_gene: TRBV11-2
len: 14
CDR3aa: CASSLGTAKETQYF

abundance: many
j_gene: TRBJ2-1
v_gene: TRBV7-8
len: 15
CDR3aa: CASSLARGERDEQFF

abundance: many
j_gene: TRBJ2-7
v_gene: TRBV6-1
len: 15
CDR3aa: CASSTQSGIPYEQYF

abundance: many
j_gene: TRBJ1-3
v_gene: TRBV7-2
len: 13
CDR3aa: CASSFDAGNTIYF

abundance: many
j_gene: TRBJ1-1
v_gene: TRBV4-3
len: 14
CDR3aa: CASSQTTGRTEAFF

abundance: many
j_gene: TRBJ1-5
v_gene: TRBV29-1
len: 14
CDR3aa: CSVRTGASNQPQHF

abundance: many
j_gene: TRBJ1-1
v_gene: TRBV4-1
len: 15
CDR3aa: CASSQVYLTNTEAFF

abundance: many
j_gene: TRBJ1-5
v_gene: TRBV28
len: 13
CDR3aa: CAAVGYSNQPQHF

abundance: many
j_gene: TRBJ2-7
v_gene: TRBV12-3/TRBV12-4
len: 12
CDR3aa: CASSSDGYEQYF

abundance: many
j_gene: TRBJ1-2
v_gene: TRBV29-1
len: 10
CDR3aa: CSVGRDGYTF

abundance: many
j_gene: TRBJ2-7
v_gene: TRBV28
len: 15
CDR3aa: CASSSVGGPFYEQYF

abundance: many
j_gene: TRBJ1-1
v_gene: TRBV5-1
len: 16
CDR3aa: CASRRTGVGGNTEAFF

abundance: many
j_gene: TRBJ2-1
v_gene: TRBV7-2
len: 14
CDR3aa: CASSLERRGTEQFF

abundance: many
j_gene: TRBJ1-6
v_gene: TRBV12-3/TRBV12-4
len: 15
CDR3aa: CASSETVGGNSPLHF

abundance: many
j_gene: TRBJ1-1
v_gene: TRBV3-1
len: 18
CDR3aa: CASRKNPGQGAMNTEAFF

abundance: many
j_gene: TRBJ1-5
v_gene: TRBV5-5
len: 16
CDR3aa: CASSLRAGGTSQPQHF

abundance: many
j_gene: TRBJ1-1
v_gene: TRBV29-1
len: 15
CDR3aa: CSVEPRRGLNTEAFF

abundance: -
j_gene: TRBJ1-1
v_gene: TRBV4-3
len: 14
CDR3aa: CASSHLTPNTEAFF

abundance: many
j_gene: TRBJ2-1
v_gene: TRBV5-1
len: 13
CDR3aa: CASSLASSGEQFF